Listed below are T cell receptor beta chains from one sample, sequenced in a study of T cells in Graves' hyperthyroidism and ophthalmopathy. A single record per CDR3 protein comes from TCRdb applying MiXCR to the multiplex PCR reads. This table holds some 400,000 distinct CDR3 sequences, around 13% found once. The sequencing input was blood. The source is a woman aged 60-75 years with Graves' hyperthyroidism. Each CDR3 is given with its conserved first and last residue. Each record gives: V gene, D gene, J gene, clone size, CDR3 DNA, CDR3 protein. D genes are given only for firm matches. A row's size may be missing; if present it is once, few, many or a size class.

>TRBV29-1|TRBD2|TRBJ2-3|.
TGCAGCGTTCAAGATCCCGGACTAGCGGGACAAGATACGCAGTATTTT
CSVQDPGLAGQDTQYF
>TRBV19|.|TRBJ2-5|.
TGTGCCAGTAGTATAGATCGTCGAGGGACCCAGTACTTC
CASSIDRRGTQYF
>TRBV4-1|.|TRBJ2-2|few
TGCGCCAGCAGCCACCCCATGGGCGGGAACACCGGGGAGCTGTTTTTT
CASSHPMGGNTGELFF
>TRBV6-5|TRBD1|TRBJ2-3|.
TGTGCCAGCAGTTACCAGGGGGTTCGTACAGATACGCAGTATTTT
CASSYQGVRTDTQYF
>TRBV28|.|TRBJ2-5|many
TGTGCCAGCAGTCCGCCAGGGGGGTGGACCCAGTACTTC
CASSPPGGWTQYF
>TRBV19|TRBD2|TRBJ2-1|.
TGTGCCAGTAACAACCTTCGGGGGGGCTCCTACAATGAGCAGTTCTTC
CASNNLRGGSYNEQFF
>TRBV7-9|TRBD2|TRBJ2-3|many
TGTGCCAGCAGCCCCCCGGTGAGGGCTAGCGGGAGTACAGATACGCAGTATTTT
CASSPPVRASGSTDTQYF
>TRBV10-1|.|TRBJ2-7|few
TGCGCCAGCCTCCCGGGGGGCGCAGCGGACGAGCAGTACTTC
CASLPGGAADEQYF
>TRBV10-3|.|TRBJ2-2|.
TGTGCCATCAGTACCACGACAGCCGGGGAGCTGTTTTTT
CAISTTTAGELFF
>TRBV7-2|.|TRBJ2-6|many
TGTGCCAGCAGCTTAGCGTCGGGGAGTGGGGCCAACGTCCTGACTTTC
CASSLASGSGANVLTF
>TRBV24-1|TRBD2|TRBJ2-4|.
TGTGCCACCAGTGATTCGACGGCTCCGAGACTAGCGGGAGGTCCCAAAAACATTCAGTACTTC
CATSDSTAPRLAGGPKNIQYF
>TRBV18|TRBD1|TRBJ2-2|few
TGTGCCAGCTCACCACCGGCAACAGGGGGGACCGGGGAGCTGTTTTTT
CASSPPATGGTGELFF
>TRBV3-1|.|TRBJ1-4|many
TGTGCCAGCAGCAATCCCTGGAGCAGGGATGAAAAACTGTTTTTT
CASSNPWSRDEKLFF
>TRBV4-1|.|TRBJ2-1|few
TGCGCCAGCAGCCGAGGCTCGGGCAATGAGCAGTTCTTC
CASSRGSGNEQFF
>TRBV12-3/TRBV12-4|TRBD2|TRBJ2-7|many
TGTGCCAGCAGTTTAGCGGGGGGTGGACTAGCGGGCTACGAGCAGTACTTC
CASSLAGGGLAGYEQYF